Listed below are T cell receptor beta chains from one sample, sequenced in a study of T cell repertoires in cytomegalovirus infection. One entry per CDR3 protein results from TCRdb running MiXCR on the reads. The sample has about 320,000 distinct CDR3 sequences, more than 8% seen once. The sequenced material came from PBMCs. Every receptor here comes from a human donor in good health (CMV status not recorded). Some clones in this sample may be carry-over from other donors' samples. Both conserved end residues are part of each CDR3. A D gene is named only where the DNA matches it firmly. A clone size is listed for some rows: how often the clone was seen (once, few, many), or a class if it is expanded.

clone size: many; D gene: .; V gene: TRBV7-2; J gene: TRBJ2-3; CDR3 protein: CASSSPTSRGDTQYF; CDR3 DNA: TGTGCCAGCAGCTCTCCTACTAGCCGCGGCGATACGCAGTATTTT
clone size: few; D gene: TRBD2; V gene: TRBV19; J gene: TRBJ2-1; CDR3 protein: CASSPTAASGSHEQFF; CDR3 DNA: TGTGCCAGTAGTCCAACGGCGGCTAGCGGGAGCCATGAGCAGTTCTTC
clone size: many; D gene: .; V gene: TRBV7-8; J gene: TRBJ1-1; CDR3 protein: CASSSRGGGAEAFF; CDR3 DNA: TGTGCCAGCAGCTCGCGGGGGGGGGGCGCTGAAGCTTTCTTT
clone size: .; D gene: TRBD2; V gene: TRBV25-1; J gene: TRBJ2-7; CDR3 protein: CASTLAGTSGSEQYF; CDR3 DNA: TGTGCCAGCACCCTTGCTGGGACTAGCGGTTCCGAGCAGTACTTC
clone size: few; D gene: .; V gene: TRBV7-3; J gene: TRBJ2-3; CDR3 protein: CASSLTELGTQYF; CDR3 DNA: TGTGCCAGCAGCTTAACAGAGTTGGGTACGCAGTATTTT
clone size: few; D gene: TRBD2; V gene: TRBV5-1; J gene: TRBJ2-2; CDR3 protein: CASSLKGGGASGELFF; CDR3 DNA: TGCGCCAGCAGCTTGAAGGGCGGGGGGGCCTCCGGGGAGCTGTTTTTT
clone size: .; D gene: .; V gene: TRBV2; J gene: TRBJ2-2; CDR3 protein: CASRDSASRELFF; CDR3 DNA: TGTGCCAGCAGGGACTCCGCTTCTAGGGAGCTGTTTTTT
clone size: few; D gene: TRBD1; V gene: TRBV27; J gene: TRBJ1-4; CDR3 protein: CASSSEQGQGGEKLFF; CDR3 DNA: TGTGCCAGCAGTTCCGAACAGGGGCAAGGGGGAGAAAAACTGTTTTTT
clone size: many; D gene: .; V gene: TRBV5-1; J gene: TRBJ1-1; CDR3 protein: CASSSGTLNTEAFF; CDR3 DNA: TGCGCCAGCAGCTCCGGGACGCTGAACACTGAAGCTTTCTTT
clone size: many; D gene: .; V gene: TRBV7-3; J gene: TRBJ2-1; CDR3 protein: CASSLDRGLNEQFF; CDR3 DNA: TGTGCCAGCAGCTTAGATCGGGGGCTGAATGAGCAGTTCTTC
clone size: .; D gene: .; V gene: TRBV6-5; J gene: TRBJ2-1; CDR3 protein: CASSNRGSYNEQFF; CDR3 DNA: TGTGCCAGCAGTAACCGGGGTTCCTACAATGAGCAGTTCTTC
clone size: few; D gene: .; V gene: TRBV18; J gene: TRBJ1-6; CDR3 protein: CASSPSKGRNSPLHF; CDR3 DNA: TGTGCCAGCTCACCATCTAAAGGCCGCAATTCACCCCTCCACTTT
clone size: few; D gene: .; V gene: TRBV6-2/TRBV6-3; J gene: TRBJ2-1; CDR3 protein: CASSYSGGFYNEQFF; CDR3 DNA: TGTGCCAGCAGTTACAGCGGTGGCTTCTACAATGAGCAGTTCTTC
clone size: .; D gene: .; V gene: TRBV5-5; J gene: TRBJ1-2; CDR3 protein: CASSLSGGGPSGYTF; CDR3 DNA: TGTGCCAGCAGCTTGAGCGGGGGAGGCCCCTCGGGCTACACCTTC
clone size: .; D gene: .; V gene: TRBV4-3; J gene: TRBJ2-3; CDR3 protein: CASSRGGLPRATGTQYF; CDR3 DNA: TGCGCCAGCAGCCGCGGCGGGCTACCCCGGGCCACCGGTACGCAGTATTTT
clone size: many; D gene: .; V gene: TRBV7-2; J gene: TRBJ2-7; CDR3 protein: CASSLIRSSYEQYF; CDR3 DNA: TGTGCCAGCAGCTTAATACGGAGCTCCTACGAGCAGTACTTC
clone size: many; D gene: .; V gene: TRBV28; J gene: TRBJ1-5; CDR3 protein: CASWPRGRNNQPQHF; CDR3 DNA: TGTGCCAGCTGGCCTCGAGGGAGGAATAATCAGCCCCAGCATTTT